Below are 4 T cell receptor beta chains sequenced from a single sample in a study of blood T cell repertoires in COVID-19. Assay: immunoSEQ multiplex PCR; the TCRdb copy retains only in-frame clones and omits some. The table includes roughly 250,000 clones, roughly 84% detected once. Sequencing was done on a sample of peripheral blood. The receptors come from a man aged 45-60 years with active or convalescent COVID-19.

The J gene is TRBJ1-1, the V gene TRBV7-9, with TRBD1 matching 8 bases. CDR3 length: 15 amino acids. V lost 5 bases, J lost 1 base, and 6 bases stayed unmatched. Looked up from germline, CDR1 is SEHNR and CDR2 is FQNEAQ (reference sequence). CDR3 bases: TGTGCCAGCAGCGCGCCCGACAGGGGGAACACTGAAGCTTTCTTT. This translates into CASSAPDRGNTEAFF.

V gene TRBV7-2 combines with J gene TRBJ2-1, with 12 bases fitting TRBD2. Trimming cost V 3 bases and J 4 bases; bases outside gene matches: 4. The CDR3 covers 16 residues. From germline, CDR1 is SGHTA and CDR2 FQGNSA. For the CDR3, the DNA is TGTGCCAGCAGCTTGCTAGCGGGGGGGCTTTACAATGAGCAGTTCTTC. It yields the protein CASSLLAGGLYNEQFF. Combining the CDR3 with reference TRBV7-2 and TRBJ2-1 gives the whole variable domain GAGVSQSPSNKVTEKGKDVELRCDPISGHTALYWYRQSLGQGLEFLIYFQGNSAPDKSGLPSDRFSAERTGGSVSTLTIQRTQQEDSAVYLCASSLLAGGLYNEQFFGPGTRLTVL.

CDR3 bases: TGTGCCAGCCCGGGACTGAACTCTGGAAACACCATATATTTT. Translation: CASPGLNSGNTIYF. The chain carries TRBV5-8 and TRBJ1-3; D perhaps matches TRBD1 (5 bases). The germline V gene encodes CDR1 SGHTS and CDR2 YDEGEE. This CDR3 has 14 amino acids. The V end lost 7 bases, the J end lost 0 bases, and 11 bases lay between the germline ends.

This chain's CDR3 is CASSRQGSNTEAFF. The CDR3 DNA follows: TGTGCCAGCAGTCGACAGGGAAGCAACACTGAAGCTTTCTTT. The rearrangement links TRBV6-2 or TRBV6-3 to TRBJ1-1, with TRBD1 matching 7 bases. CDR1 and CDR2 from the germline V gene are MNHEY and SVGEGT. This CDR3 has 14 amino acids. Trimming removed 5 bases from V and 2 bases from J; junction bases left unmatched: 5.